Given below is one T cell receptor (beta chain) in context. Its matching antigen is unknown. TCRdb redid the calling of the reads with MiXCR, one entry per CDR3 protein. Altogether 150,000 to 200,000 distinct CDR3 sequences are present, roughly 27% being singletons, with the ten largest covering 31%. The data originate from a study of T cell repertoires in cytomegalovirus infection. Study-wide context: Public TCR beta signatures were indicative of both CMV infection and a matching HLA type. General observations from the study: HLA-C-restricted TCR beta clonotypes specific for CMV led the ex vivo response. Summed public TCR beta family frequency identified CMV carriers bearing the relevant HLA.

CDR1 and CDR2 (germline): SEHNR, FQNEAQ (reference sequence). This CDR3 contains 12 residues. Trimming pared 3 bases from V and 8 bases from J, leaving 10 bases between. The rearrangement links TRBV7-9 to TRBJ1-2; no firm D call. Sequencing input: PBMCs. The receptor was derived from a human donor in good health (CMV status not recorded). Some clones in this sample may be carry-over from other donors' samples. For the CDR3, the DNA is TGTGCCAGCAGCTTGGCTTCTTCGGGCTACACCTTC. The encoded protein is CASSLASSGYTF.